This TCR beta chain was identified in a study of Ad26.COV2.S vaccination and SARS-CoV-2 variants. This sample's treatment: 15 to 20 received Ad26.COV2.S at low or high dose, single or two shots; several received placebo; per-sample allocation not given. At day 63 after the first vaccine or placebo injection, samples were drawn. The assay was immunoSEQ multiplex PCR, and TCRdb's table has in-frame clones only and misses some. Of hundreds of thousands of clones in the sample, 89% were seen once. A note on this clone: Its matching antigen is unknown.

The study, taken as a whole, reports: Reported post-vaccination CD8+ and CD4+ T cell responses to spike showed substantial breadth. Placebo recipients had lower spike-specific TCR breadth than vaccine recipients.

The sample was peripheral blood, taken in a trial of Ad26.COV2.S vaccine versus placebo. This receptor was obtained from a person aged 18-65 years who received the Ad26.COV2.S COVID-19 vaccine or a placebo.

The CDR3 DNA reads TGTGCCAGCACCGGACTAGCGGGGGGACTTTACAATGAGCAGTTCTTC. As protein: CASTGLAGGLYNEQFF. The V gene is TRBV3-1 (or the pseudogene TRBV3-2), the J gene TRBJ2-1, with 14 bases identical to TRBD2. In germline, CDR1 is LGHDT, CDR2 YNNKEL (reference sequence). The length of the CDR3 is 16 residues. Trimming cost V 7 bases and J 4 bases; bases outside gene matches: 6.